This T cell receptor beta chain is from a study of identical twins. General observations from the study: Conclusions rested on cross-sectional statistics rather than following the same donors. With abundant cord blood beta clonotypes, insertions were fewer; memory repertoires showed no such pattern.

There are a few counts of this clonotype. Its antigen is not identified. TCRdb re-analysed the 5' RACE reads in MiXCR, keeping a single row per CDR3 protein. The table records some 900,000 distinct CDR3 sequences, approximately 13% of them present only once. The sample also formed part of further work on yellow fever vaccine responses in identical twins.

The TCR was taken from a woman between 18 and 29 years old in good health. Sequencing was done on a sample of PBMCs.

CDR3 sequence: CSAREGGNEQFF. The CDR3 region has the DNA TGCAGTGCCAGGGAGGGGGGCAATGAGCAGTTCTTC. J is TRBJ2-1 and V is TRBV20-1; D is perhaps TRBD2 (7 bases). CDR1 is DFQATT and CDR2 is SNEGSKA in the germline V gene (reference sequence). CDR3 length: 12 amino acids. Trimming left V 6 bases short and J 6 bases short, with 12 bases between.